This T cell receptor (beta chain) comes out of a study of T cell responses to AZD1222 COVID-19 vaccine. Study-wide points: Vaccination with two AZD1222 doses was followed by a rise in Spike-specific TCR breadth and depth.

Some clones are missing from TCRdb's copy, which holds only in-frame ones; the method was immunoSEQ multiplex PCR. Of fewer than 120,000 clones in the sample, about nine tenths were seen once. Of note for this clone: The antigen remains undetermined.

There are 13 residues in the CDR3. V gave up 3 bases and J gave up 4 bases, with 8 bases separating them. The germline V gene has CDR1 LGHDT and CDR2 YNNKEL (reference sequence). Source: peripheral blood, taken on day 0 of AZD1222 vaccination. This TCR was sampled from an adult in good health. The V and J genes are TRBV3-1 (or the pseudogene TRBV3-2) and TRBJ2-3, with D hard to call. CDR3 coding DNA: TGTGCCAGCAGCCAGCCCAGTCCAGATACGCAGTATTTT. This encodes CASSQPSPDTQYF.